This T cell receptor beta chain comes out of a study of blood T cell repertoires in COVID-19. Study summary: Some COVID-19 samples were acute and others convalescent; all came from the United States, Italy and Spain. The cDNA or gDNA used as material had been derived from T cells, B-cell-depleted T cells, or PBMCs.

Original processing methods: Reference gene primer amplification gave nucleated cell count estimates. Libraries were prepared by immunoSEQ multiplex PCR; TCRdb keeps only in-frame clonotypes and omits some of them. The V and J calls and clone size are taken from that table; D and trimming were inferred from the DNA. The sample consists of 50,000 or so clones, more than 75% of them appearing once. Trimming stripped 5 bases from V and 5 bases from J, with 6 bases between. This CDR3 contains 11 residues. The rearrangement uses TRBV12-3 or TRBV12-4 and TRBJ2-5, with unresolved D. Sequenced input: peripheral blood. The TCR comes from a man in his forties with active COVID-19. The CDR3 sequence: CASSAGETQYF. The DNA of the CDR3 is TGTGCCAGCAGTGCCGGGGAGACCCAGTACTTC.